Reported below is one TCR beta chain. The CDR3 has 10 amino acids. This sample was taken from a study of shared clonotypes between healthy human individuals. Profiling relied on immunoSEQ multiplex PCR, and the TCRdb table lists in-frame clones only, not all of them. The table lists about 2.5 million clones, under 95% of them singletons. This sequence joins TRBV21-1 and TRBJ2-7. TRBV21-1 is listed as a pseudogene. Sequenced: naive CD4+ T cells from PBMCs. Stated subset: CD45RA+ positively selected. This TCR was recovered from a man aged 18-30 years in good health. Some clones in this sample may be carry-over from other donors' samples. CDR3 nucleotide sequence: TGTGCCAGCAGCACGTGCAAGCAGTACTTC. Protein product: CASSTCKQYF.